This is a list of T cell receptor beta chains from one sample in a study of blood T cell repertoires in COVID-19. Measured with immunoSEQ multiplex PCR; TCRdb has only the in-frame clones, and not every one. There are over 350,000 clones in the sample; 88% occur only once, and approximately 1.2% lies in the top ten. Material: PBMCs or T cells enriched from blood (not recorded which). These TCRs come from a woman between 18 and 30 years old who had recovered from COVID-19. CDR3s leave out the opening cysteine and the closing phenylalanine or tryptophan. Fields, in order: J gene, V gene, CDR3 protein.

J gene: TRBJ2-3; V gene: TRBV11-3; CDR3 protein: ASSPVTGADTQY
J gene: TRBJ2-1; V gene: TRBV5-1; CDR3 protein: ASSSEPNYAPRYNEQF
J gene: TRBJ2-7; V gene: TRBV19; CDR3 protein: APRRTGDYEQY
J gene: TRBJ1-1; V gene: TRBV25-1; CDR3 protein: ASSYRQENTEAF
J gene: TRBJ1-4; V gene: TRBV19; CDR3 protein: ASSIFSQGAGGNEKLF
J gene: TRBJ1-1; V gene: TRBV5-6; CDR3 protein: ASSLAEGKVGAF
J gene: TRBJ2-3; V gene: TRBV10-3; CDR3 protein: AISGIAGVGTDTQY
J gene: TRBJ1-5; V gene: TRBV24-1; CDR3 protein: ATSDSGRGGGQPQH
J gene: TRBJ1-1; V gene: TRBV14; CDR3 protein: ASSQDLPNTEAF
J gene: TRBJ2-1; V gene: TRBV28; CDR3 protein: ASSGLETHNEQF
J gene: TRBJ1-5; V gene: TRBV19; CDR3 protein: ASSNRDRRQH
J gene: TRBJ2-7; V gene: TRBV5-8; CDR3 protein: ASSSGTGGIHEQY
J gene: TRBJ2-7; V gene: TRBV6-1; CDR3 protein: ASSEPGTQY
J gene: TRBJ1-2; V gene: TRBV27; CDR3 protein: ASSMTGALGSTNYGYT
J gene: TRBJ2-7; V gene: TRBV5-6; CDR3 protein: ASSSLAAGNKHEQY